Below are 4 T cell receptor beta chains sequenced from a single sample in a study of blood T cell repertoires in COVID-19. Sequencing used immunoSEQ multiplex PCR; TCRdb keeps in-frame clones, though not all of them. The sample shows 150,000 to 200,000 clones, around 76% of them seen only once. The specimen was PBMCs or T cells enriched from blood (not recorded which). These receptors all stem from a woman in her forties or fifties with acute COVID-19.

The chain has TRBV19 and TRBJ1-5; D remains ambiguous. V lost 1 base and J lost 3, with 13 bases in between. This CDR3 comprises 16 residues. CDR1 and CDR2 from the germline V gene are LNHDA and SQIVND (reference sequence). CDR3 DNA: TGTGCCAGTAGTATAGTCTCGTCGACAAACAATCAGCCCCAGCATTTT. Encoded protein: CASSIVSSTNNQPQHF.

V usage is TRBV29-1 and J usage is TRBJ2-4, with D tentatively TRBD1 (6 bases). Germline V gene lookup returns CDR1 SQVTM and CDR2 ANQGSEA. With 4 bases removed from V and 3 bases from J, the gap between germline ends came to 13 bases. The CDR3 totals 14 residues. Written as DNA, the CDR3 is TGCAGCGTTGTGGTTCCCAGGGGCAAAAACATTCAGTACTTC. This codes for CSVVVPRGKNIQYF. The full variable domain, in which reference TRBV29-1 and TRBJ2-4 provide the parts outside the CDR3, is SAVISQKPSRDICQRGTSLTIQCQVDSQVTMMFWYRQQPGQSLTLIATANQGSEATYESGFVIDKFPISRPNLTFSTLTVSNMSPEDSSIYLCSVVVPRGKNIQYFGAGTRLSVL.

This clone has a single count. The chain couples TRBV30 to TRBJ2-2, with D perhaps TRBD1 (6 bases). V was clipped by 2 bases and J by 4 bases, with 14 bases between them. The CDR3 has 15 amino acids. From germline, CDR1 is GTSNPN and CDR2 SVGIG (reference sequence). This CDR3 reads CAWSILTGLTGELFF. The CDR3 nucleotides are TGTGCCTGGAGTATTCTTACAGGGCTCACCGGGGAGCTGTTTTTT.

The chain has TRBV29-1 and TRBJ2-1; TRBD2 matches at 11 bases. Germline assignment: CDR1 SQVTM and CDR2 ANQGSEA. Germline trimming cut 1 base from V and 0 bases from J; bases unmatched to any gene: 5. This CDR3 is built from 17 residues. The CDR3 here is CSVEGSGGASSYNEQFF. In DNA, the CDR3 is TGCAGCGTTGAAGGTAGCGGGGGGGCCAGCTCCTACAATGAGCAGTTCTTC.